Presented here are 17 T cell receptor beta chains from one specimen sequenced in a study of T cell repertoires in cytomegalovirus infection. One entry per CDR3 protein results from TCRdb running MiXCR on the reads. The table has roughly 920,000 distinct CDR3 sequences, around 32% seen once. Their target antigens are unknown. The sequencing here drew on cultured CD8+ T cells from PBMCs, taken from culture after CMV antigen stimulation. The receptor set was obtained from a human donor in good health (CMV status not recorded). Some clones in this sample may be carry-over from other donors' samples.

This clonotype was picked up a small number of times. The chain employs TRBV11-2 and TRBJ1-3, with D possibly matching TRBD1 (6 bases). V was clipped by 2 bases and J by 0 bases, with 11 bases between them. CDR3 length: 16 amino acids. Germline V gene lookup returns CDR1 SGHAT and CDR2 FQNNGV. CDR3 in DNA: TGTGCCAGCAGCTTAAACAGGGATAGCTCTGGAAACACCATATATTTT. It yields the protein CASSLNRDSSGNTIYF.

The CDR3, as DNA: TGTGCCAGCAGCTCGACAGGGCCTACTGAAGCTTTCTTT. Translation: CASSSTGPTEAFF. The rearrangement joins TRBV7-3 to TRBJ1-1; TRBD1 matches at 7 bases. The CDR3 loop spans 13 amino acids. V shed 4 bases and J 5 bases; nucleotides not matched to a gene: 4. Germline CDR1 reads SGHTA; CDR2 reads FQGTGA.

Ten or more counts support this clonotype. The chain combines TRBV28 with TRBJ1-2; no clear D. The CDR3 totals 15 residues. Trimming removed 3 bases at V and 4 bases at J, with 15 bases between. CDR1 is MDHEN and CDR2 is SYDVKM in the germline V gene. In DNA, the CDR3 is TGTGCCAGCAGTTTCCGGTTGCTCCTGGGCTATGGCTACACCTTC. As protein: CASSFRLLLGYGYTF.

This clonotype was seen a few times. The chain joins TRBV12-3 or TRBV12-4 to TRBJ1-5, with D unclear. Trimming left V 4 bases short and J 0 bases short, with 10 bases between. The CDR3 runs to 15 residues. The CDR3: CASSSYLHSNQPQHF. CDR3 DNA sequence: TGTGCCAGCAGTTCCTACCTACATAGCAATCAGCCCCAGCATTTT.

The chain carries TRBV4-2 and TRBJ2-2, with D uncertain. The CDR3 covers 15 residues. From germline, CDR1 is LGHNA and CDR2 YNFKEQ. Trimming shortened V by 1 base and J by 7 bases, and 13 bases separated the two germline ends. This CDR3 reads CASSQARSSGGELFF. The CDR3 DNA reads TGTGCCAGCAGCCAAGCCAGGTCCTCCGGCGGGGAGCTGTTTTTT.

As for this clonotype: Relative to the germline gene, one junction end is altered; a read error may explain this. The CDR3: CASSYLRGGGFDNEQFF. In nucleotides, the CDR3 is TGTGCTAGCAGCTACCTTCGGGGGGGCGGTTTCGACAATGAGCAGTTCTTC. The V and J genes are TRBV7-6 and TRBJ2-1, with 8 bases matching TRBD2. The CDR3 sequence is 17 residues long. Germline V CDR1 and CDR2: SGHVS, FNYEAQ. The full variable domain, its missing parts supplied by reference TRBV7-6 and TRBJ2-1, is GAGVSQSPRYKVTKRGQDVALRCDPISGHVSLYWYRQALGQGPEFLTYFNYEAQQDKSGLPNDRFSAERPEGSISTLTIQRTEQRDSAMYRCASSYLRGGGFDNEQFFGPGTRLTVL.

The gene calls are TRBV6-1 and TRBJ1-2; possibly TRBD1 for D (6 bases). Trimming cost V 7 bases and J 3 bases, with 15 bases left between them. Germline-derived CDR1 and CDR2 are MNHNS and SASEGT. This CDR3 has 14 amino acids. In DNA, the CDR3 is TGTGCCAGCATCTGGGACACCGACTACTATGGCTACACCTTC. The encoded protein is CASIWDTDYYGYTF.

This clonotype was seen a handful of times. J is TRBJ1-1 and V is TRBV6-6, with D maybe TRBD1 (5 bases). This CDR3 region has 15 residues. V was clipped by 0 bases and J by 3 bases, with 11 bases between them. Germline assignment: CDR1 MNHNY and CDR2 SVGAGI (reference sequence). The CDR3 spells CASSYSPQGHTEAFF. CDR3 coding DNA: TGTGCCAGCAGTTACTCACCCCAGGGTCACACTGAAGCTTTCTTT.

This clonotype was counted many times. The chain couples TRBV6-1 to TRBJ2-1; 7 positions match TRBD1. The CDR3 totals 13 residues. CDR1 and CDR2 (germline): MNHNS, SASEGT. V lost 6 bases, J lost 7 bases, and 6 bases stayed unmatched. The CDR3 nucleotides read TGTGCCAGCAGCCCCGGGACAGAGAATGAGCAGTTCTTC. It encodes CASSPGTENEQFF.

This clonotype has just a few counts. This chain connects TRBV7-2 to TRBJ1-4, with 7 nucleotides matching TRBD1. Germline V gene lookup returns CDR1 SGHTA and CDR2 FQGNSA. The CDR3 has 15 amino acids. Trimming at V came to 5 bases and at J to 4 bases, leaving 7 bases not matched to a gene. CDR3 coding DNA: TGTGCCAGCAGCCTAAACAGGGGTTATAATGAAAAACTGTTTTTT. Protein: CASSLNRGYNEKLFF.

This chain connects TRBV15 to TRBJ2-3; D is undetermined. The germline V and J ends were trimmed by 6 bases and 1 base, with 5 bases remaining between them. Germline V gives CDR1 LNHNV, CDR2 YYDKDF (reference sequence). The CDR3 totals 12 residues. This chain's CDR3 is CATRARTDTQYF. As DNA, the CDR3 is TGTGCCACCAGGGCGCGCACAGATACGCAGTATTTT. Full variable domain (remainder filled in from reference TRBV15 and TRBJ2-3): DAMVIQNPRYQVTQFGKPVTLSCSQTLNHNVMYWYQQKSSQAPKLLFHYYDKDFNNEADTPDNFQSRRPNTSFCFLDIRSPGLGDTAMYLCATRARTDTQYFGPGTRLTVL.

This chain uses TRBV12-3 or TRBV12-4 with TRBJ2-1; perhaps TRBD1 as D (5 bases). Trimming shortened V by 6 bases and J by 8 bases, and 14 bases separated the two germline ends. The CDR3 is 13 amino acids. This chain's CDR3 is CASRSDRGHEQFF. DNA for the CDR3: TGTGCCAGCAGGTCCGACAGAGGCCATGAGCAGTTCTTC.

This clonotype was counted ten times or more. The chain links TRBV7-8 to TRBJ1-4; maybe TRBD1 (6 bases). The V gene lost 1 base and the J gene lost 6 bases, with 15 bases spanning the gap. The CDR3 is 16 residues long. CDR1 SGHVS and CDR2 FQNEAQ come from the germline V gene. CDR3 sequence reads: CASSLDRETGDEKLFF. The CDR3 region has the DNA TGTGCCAGCAGCTTAGACAGGGAAACGGGGGATGAAAAACTGTTTTTT.

This clonotype was found a few times. J is TRBJ2-3 and V is TRBV27; D is undetermined. V was cut by 2 bases and J by 0 bases, with 6 bases left in between. The germline V gene has CDR1 MNHEY and CDR2 SMNVEV (reference sequence). The CDR3 covers 14 residues. CDR3 protein: CASSLQQSTDTQYF. CDR3 nucleotide sequence: TGTGCCAGCAGTTTACAGCAAAGCACAGATACGCAGTATTTT.

This chain connects TRBV27 to TRBJ1-3; TRBD1 might be the D (6 bases). V was pared by 5 bases and J by 0 bases, with 11 bases between. Per the germline V gene, CDR1 is MNHEY and CDR2 is SMNVEV (reference sequence). The CDR3 runs 15 residues. DNA for the CDR3: TGTGCCAGCAGTCCAGACAGGAACTCTGGAAACACCATATATTTT. Translation gives CASSPDRNSGNTIYF.

This chain uses TRBV6-2 or TRBV6-3 with TRBJ2-1; 9 positions match TRBD2. Looked up from germline, CDR1 is MNHEY and CDR2 is SVGEGT. The CDR3 loop spans 18 amino acids. J was trimmed by 5 bases and V by 2 bases; bases with no gene match: 13. The DNA for the CDR3 is TGTGCCAGCAGTTACCGCCCTATTGCGGGGGGGCCAGACAATGAGCAGTTCTTC. Protein sequence: CASSYRPIAGGPDNEQFF.

This clonotype was detected ten times or more. The gene calls are TRBV19 and TRBJ1-5; 8 bases are a match to TRBD1. J lost 5 bases, V lost 11 bases, and 8 bases had no gene match. Germline values: CDR1 LNHDA, CDR2 SQIVND (reference sequence). The CDR3 is 13 amino acids. The CDR3 bases are TGTGCCGGAGGAGGGACAGGACATCAGCCCCAGCATTTT. Its protein product is CAGGGTGHQPQHF.